A selection of T cell receptor beta chains follows, all from one sample in a study of graft-versus-host responses after intestinal transplantation. Method: immunoSEQ multiplex PCR; TCRdb's copy keeps in-frame clones and lacks some. Of about 86,000 clones listed, 91% are singletons. Their antigen targets remain unknown. Sequenced here: unstimulated CD8+ T cells sorted from spleen or lymph node cells, sampled before intestinal transplant. The receptors come from a human donor who received an intestinal transplant. Each CDR3 is given with its conserved first and last residue. D genes are given only for firm matches. Some rows have no size entry. The others give once, few or many, or a class for an expanded clone.

V	J	size	D	CDR3	DNA
TRBV30	TRBJ2-1	.	TRBD2	CAWSVVAGGYYNEQFF	TGTGCCTGGAGTGTGGTAGCGGGAGGGTACTACAATGAGCAGTTCTTC
TRBV7-6	TRBJ2-1	.	.	CASSSTLDEQFF	TGTGCCAGCAGCTCTACACTAGATGAGCAGTTCTTC
TRBV4-1	TRBJ2-3	.	TRBD2	CASSPTSGTDTQYF	TGCGCCAGCAGCCCGACTAGCGGGACAGATACGCAGTATTTT
TRBV19	TRBJ1-5	.	.	CASSILGGSNQPQHF	TGTGCCAGTAGTATCTTGGGGGGAAGCAATCAGCCCCAGCATTTT
TRBV30	TRBJ2-7	.	TRBD1	CARSTGVGDEQYF	TGTGCCAGGAGTACAGGGGTTGGGGACGAGCAGTACTTC
TRBV2	TRBJ1-3	.	.	CASSATGSGNTIYF	TGTGCCAGCAGCGCGACAGGTTCTGGAAACACCATATATTTT
TRBV19	TRBJ1-4	.	.	CASTLGGTGEKLFF	TGTGCCAGTACCCTGGGGGGGACCGGTGAAAAACTGTTTTTT
TRBV6-1	TRBJ2-4	.	TRBD1	CASSAPRGQGLAKNIQYF	TGTGCCAGCAGTGCTCCCCGGGGACAGGGGTTAGCCAAAAACATTCAGTACTTC
TRBV7-9	TRBJ2-1	.	TRBD2	CASSLSSAGDYNEQFF	TGTGCCAGCAGCTTATCATCGGCGGGAGACTACAATGAGCAGTTCTTC
TRBV6-1	TRBJ2-7	.	.	CASSGQLAYEQYF	TGTGCCAGCAGTGGCCAACTTGCCTACGAGCAGTACTTC
TRBV6-6	TRBJ2-3	.	TRBD1	CASSYEGASTDTQYF	TGTGCCAGCAGTTACGAGGGGGCTAGCACAGATACGCAGTATTTT
TRBV7-9	TRBJ2-1	.	.	CASSTTGNEQFF	TGTGCCAGCAGCACAACAGGGAATGAGCAGTTCTTC
TRBV4-1	TRBJ2-3	.	.	CASSQELAADTQYF	TGCGCCAGCAGCCAAGAATTGGCGGCAGATACGCAGTATTTT
TRBV5-1	TRBJ2-3	.	TRBD2	CASQGLRGTDTQYF	TGCGCCAGCCAGGGCCTGCGGGGGACAGATACGCAGTATTTT
TRBV6-5	TRBJ2-1	few	.	CASSYRMETGNEQFF	TGTGCCAGCAGTTACAGGATGGAGACGGGCAATGAGCAGTTCTTC